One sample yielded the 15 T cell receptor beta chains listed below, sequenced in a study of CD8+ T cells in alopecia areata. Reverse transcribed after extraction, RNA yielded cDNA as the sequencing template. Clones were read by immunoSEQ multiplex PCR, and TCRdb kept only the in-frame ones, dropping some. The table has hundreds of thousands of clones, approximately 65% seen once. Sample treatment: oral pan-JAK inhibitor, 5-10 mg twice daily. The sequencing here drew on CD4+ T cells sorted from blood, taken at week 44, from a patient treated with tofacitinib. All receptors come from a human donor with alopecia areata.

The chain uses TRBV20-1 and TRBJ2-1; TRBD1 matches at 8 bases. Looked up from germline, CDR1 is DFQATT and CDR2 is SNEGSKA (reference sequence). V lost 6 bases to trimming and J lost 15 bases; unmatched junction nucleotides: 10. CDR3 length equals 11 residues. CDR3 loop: CSAAYGQGWFF. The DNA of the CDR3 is TGCAGTGCCGCCTACGGACAGGGATGGTTCTTC.

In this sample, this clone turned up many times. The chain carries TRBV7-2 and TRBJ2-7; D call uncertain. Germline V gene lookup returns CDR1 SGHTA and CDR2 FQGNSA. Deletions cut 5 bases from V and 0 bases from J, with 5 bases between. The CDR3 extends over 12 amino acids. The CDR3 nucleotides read TGTGCCAGCAGCGCGAGCTCCTACGAGCAGTACTTC. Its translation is CASSASSYEQYF.

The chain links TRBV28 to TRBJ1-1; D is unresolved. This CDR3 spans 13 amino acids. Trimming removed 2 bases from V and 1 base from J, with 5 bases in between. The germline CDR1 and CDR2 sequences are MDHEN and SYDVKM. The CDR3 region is CASSLLENTEAFF. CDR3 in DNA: TGTGCCAGCAGTTTACTAGAGAACACTGAAGCTTTCTTT.

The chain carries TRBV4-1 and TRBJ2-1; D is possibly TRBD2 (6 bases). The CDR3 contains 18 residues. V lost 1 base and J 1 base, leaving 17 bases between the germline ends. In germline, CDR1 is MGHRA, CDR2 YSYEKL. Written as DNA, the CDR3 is TGCGCCAGCAGCCAAGGACTGCGGGACGGTAAATCCTACAATGAGCAGTTCTTC. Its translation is CASSQGLRDGKSYNEQFF.

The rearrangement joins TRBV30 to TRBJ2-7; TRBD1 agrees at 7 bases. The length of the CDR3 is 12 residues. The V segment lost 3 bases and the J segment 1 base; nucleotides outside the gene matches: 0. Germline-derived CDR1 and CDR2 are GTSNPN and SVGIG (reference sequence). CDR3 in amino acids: CAWRDRSYEQYF. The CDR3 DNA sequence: TGTGCCTGGAGGGACAGGTCCTACGAGCAGTACTTC.

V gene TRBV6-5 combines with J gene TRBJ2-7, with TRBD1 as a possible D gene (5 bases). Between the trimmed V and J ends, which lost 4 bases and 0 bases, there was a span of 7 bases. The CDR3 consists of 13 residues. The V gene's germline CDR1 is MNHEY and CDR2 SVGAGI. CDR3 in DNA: TGTGCCAGCAGTTGGGGCAGCTCCTACGAGCAGTACTTC. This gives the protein CASSWGSSYEQYF.

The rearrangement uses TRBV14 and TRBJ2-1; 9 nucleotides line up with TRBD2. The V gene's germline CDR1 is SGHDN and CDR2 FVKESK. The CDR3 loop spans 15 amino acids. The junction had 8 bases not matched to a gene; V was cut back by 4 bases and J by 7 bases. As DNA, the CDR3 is TGTGCCAGCAGCCTTGAACGGCTAGCGGGGAATGAGCAGTTCTTC. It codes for CASSLERLAGNEQFF.

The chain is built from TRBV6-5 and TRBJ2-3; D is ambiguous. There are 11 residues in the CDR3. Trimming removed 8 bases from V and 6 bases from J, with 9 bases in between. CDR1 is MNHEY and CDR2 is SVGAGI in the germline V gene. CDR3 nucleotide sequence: TGTGCCAGCCAGTTAAGGGATACGCAGTATTTT. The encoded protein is CASQLRDTQYF.

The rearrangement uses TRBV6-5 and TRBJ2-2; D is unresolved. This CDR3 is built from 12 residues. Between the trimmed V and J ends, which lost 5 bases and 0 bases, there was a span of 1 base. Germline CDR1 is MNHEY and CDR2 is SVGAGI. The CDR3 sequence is CASSTNTGELFF. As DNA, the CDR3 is TGTGCCAGCAGTACGAACACCGGGGAGCTGTTTTTT.

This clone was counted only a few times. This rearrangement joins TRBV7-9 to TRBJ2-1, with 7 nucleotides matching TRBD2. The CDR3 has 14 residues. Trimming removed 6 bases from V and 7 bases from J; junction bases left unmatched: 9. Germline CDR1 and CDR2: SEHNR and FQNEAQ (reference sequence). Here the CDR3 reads CASRPRTSRNEQFF. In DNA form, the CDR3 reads TGTGCCAGCAGACCAAGGACTAGTCGTAATGAGCAGTTCTTC.

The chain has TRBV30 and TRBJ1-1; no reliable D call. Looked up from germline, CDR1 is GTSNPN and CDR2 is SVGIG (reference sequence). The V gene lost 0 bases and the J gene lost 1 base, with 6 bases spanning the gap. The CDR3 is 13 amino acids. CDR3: CAWSVLRNTEAFF. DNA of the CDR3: TGTGCCTGGAGTGTACTAAGGAACACTGAAGCTTTCTTT. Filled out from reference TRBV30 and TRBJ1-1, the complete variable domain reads SQTIHQWPATLVQPVGSPLSLECTVEGTSNPNLYWYRQAAGRGLQLLFYSVGIGQISSEVPQNLSASRPQDRQFILSSKKLLLSDSGFYLCAWSVLRNTEAFFGQGTRLTVV.

CDR3 DNA sequence: TGTGCCAGCAGCTCCGGCGGGGGGGCAAACACCGGGGAGCTGTTTTTT. As protein: CASSSGGGANTGELFF. V is TRBV5-4 and J is TRBJ2-2; 9 positions agree with TRBD2. CDR1 is SGHNT and CDR2 is YYREEE in the germline V gene (reference sequence). This CDR3 spans 16 amino acids. V shed 3 bases and J 2 bases; nucleotides not matched to a gene: 5.

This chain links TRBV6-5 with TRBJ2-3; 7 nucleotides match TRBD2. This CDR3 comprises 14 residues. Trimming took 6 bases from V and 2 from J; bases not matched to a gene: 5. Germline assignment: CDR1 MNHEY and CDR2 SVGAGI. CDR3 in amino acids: CASSLAEDTDTQYF. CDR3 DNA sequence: TGTGCCAGCAGCCTAGCGGAGGACACAGATACGCAGTATTTT.

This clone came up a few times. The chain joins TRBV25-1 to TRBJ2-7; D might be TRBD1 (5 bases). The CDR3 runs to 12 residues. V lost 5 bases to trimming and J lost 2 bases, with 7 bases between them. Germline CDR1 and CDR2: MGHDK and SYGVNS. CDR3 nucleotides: TGTGCCAGCAGTCGGACACCCTACGAGCAGTACTTC. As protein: CASSRTPYEQYF.

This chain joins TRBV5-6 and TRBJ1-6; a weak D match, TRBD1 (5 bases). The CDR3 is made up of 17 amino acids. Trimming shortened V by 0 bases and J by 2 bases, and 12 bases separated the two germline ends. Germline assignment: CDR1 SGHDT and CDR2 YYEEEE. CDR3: CASSLDAGGAYNSPLHF. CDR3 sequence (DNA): TGTGCCAGCAGCTTGGATGCTGGGGGAGCCTATAATTCACCCCTCCACTTT.